This TCR beta chain was documented in a study of regulatory and conventional T cells in RAG deficiency. General study points: Omenn patients showed >80% Treg-Tconv overlap and shorter CDR3 lengths. Treg unique TCR beta sequences were 80 to 100-fold fewer in Omenn syndrome and CID/AS patients than controls. In Omenn syndrome, sorted "Tregs" may be peripherally activated cells.

The protocol was immunoSEQ multiplex PCR, while the TCRdb copy is restricted to in-frame clones and leaves out a portion. The data show approximately 8,500 clones, 75% to 85% seen once. Concerning this clone: Its antigen is unidentified.

The same sample was also used in a study of regulatory T cells. That investigation notes: Amplification used 52 TRBV primers and 13 TRBJ primers.

The clonotype comes from a human donor in good health. Material: CD8+ T cells sorted from blood.

The CDR3 here is CASSQDLWGTAFF. The CDR3 DNA reads TGCGCCAGCAGCCAAGATCTGTGGGGAACTGCTTTCTTT. This chain joins TRBV4-1 and TRBJ1-1; no reliable D call. The V gene's germline CDR1 is MGHRA and CDR2 YSYEKL. V was trimmed by 0 bases and J by 11 bases, leaving 13 bases between them. This CDR3 is 13 amino acids long.